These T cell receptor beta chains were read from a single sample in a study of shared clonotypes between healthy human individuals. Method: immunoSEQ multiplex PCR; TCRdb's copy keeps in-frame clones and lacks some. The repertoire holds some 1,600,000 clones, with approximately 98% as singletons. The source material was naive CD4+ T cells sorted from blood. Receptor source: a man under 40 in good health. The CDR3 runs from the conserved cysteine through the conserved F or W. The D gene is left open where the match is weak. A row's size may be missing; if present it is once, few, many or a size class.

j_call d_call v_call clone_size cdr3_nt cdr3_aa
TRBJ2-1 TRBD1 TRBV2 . TGTGCCAGCAGTAGGACAGGGGGGCAGTTCTTC CASSRTGGQFF
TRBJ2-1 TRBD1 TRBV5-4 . TGTGCCAGCACCGCCAAACAGGGGGCGTCTCTCAATGAGCAGTTCTTC CASTAKQGASLNEQFF
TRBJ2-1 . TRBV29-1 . TGCAGCGTTGAACGACGGGGATACAATGAGCAGTTCTTC CSVERRGYNEQFF
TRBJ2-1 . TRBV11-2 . TGTGCCAGCAGCTTCGTTCTGGCGGGACGGCAGTTCTTC CASSFVLAGRQFF
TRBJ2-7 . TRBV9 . TGTGCCAGCAGCGTAGGAGGTGTTACATACGAGCAGTACTTC CASSVGGVTYEQYF
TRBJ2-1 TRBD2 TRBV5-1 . TGCGCCAGCAGCGCCCTTAGCGGGAGCAACAATGAGCAGTTCTTC CASSALSGSNNEQFF
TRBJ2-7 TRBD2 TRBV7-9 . TGTGCCAGCAGCCCCGGGCTAGCGGGAGTTTCGGCCTACGAGCAGTACTTC CASSPGLAGVSAYEQYF
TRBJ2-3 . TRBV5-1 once TGCGCCAGCAGCTCTCAGACGGGGTTAAGGGGAGATACGCAGTATTTT CASSSQTGLRGDTQYF
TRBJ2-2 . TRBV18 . TGTGCCAGCTCACCAGCTTGGCTACAGGGAATATTCGCGAACACCGGGGAGCTGTTTTTT CASSPAWLQGIFANTGELFF
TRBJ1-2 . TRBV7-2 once TGTGCCAGCAGCTTAGCGGGTGGGGCGCCTGGCTACACCTTC CASSLAGGAPGYTF
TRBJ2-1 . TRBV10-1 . TGCGCCAGCAGTACCGGGACAACCCTCCCCTACAATGAGCAGTTCTTC CASSTGTTLPYNEQFF
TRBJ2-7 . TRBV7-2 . TGTGCCAGCAGGGGGTGGGTCGGCGACGAGCAGTACTTC CASRGWVGDEQYF